The rows below give T cell receptor beta chains drawn from one sample of a study of blood T cell repertoires in COVID-19. The data were produced by immunoSEQ multiplex PCR, yet TCRdb's version contains in-frame clones alone and is incomplete. The data contain hundreds of thousands of clones, more than 75% of them singletons. Material: PBMCs or T cells enriched from blood (not recorded which). Receptors were obtained from a man in his forties in a cohort exposed to, infected with or recovered from COVID-19 (not recorded which). Both conserved end residues are part of each CDR3. The order of the fields is D gene, V gene, clone size, J gene, CDR3 DNA, CDR3 protein. The D gene is left open where the match is weak. The size of a clone is reported for some rows only, either as once, few or many, or as a class for expanded clones.

D gene: TRBD2; V gene: TRBV5-1; clone size: NA; J gene: TRBJ2-3; CDR3 DNA: TGCGCCAGCAGCTTTAGCGGGAGAACAGATACGCAGTATTTT; CDR3 protein: CASSFSGRTDTQYF
D gene: NA; V gene: TRBV19; clone size: NA; J gene: TRBJ1-3; CDR3 DNA: TGTGCCAGTAGCCCCTTCGACAGACCCTCTGGAAACACCATATATTTT; CDR3 protein: CASSPFDRPSGNTIYF
D gene: TRBD2; V gene: TRBV18; clone size: once; J gene: TRBJ2-3; CDR3 DNA: TGTGCCAGCTCACCCCAGCTAGCGGGAGCTTCGACAGATACGCAGTATTTT; CDR3 protein: CASSPQLAGASTDTQYF
D gene: TRBD1; V gene: TRBV19; clone size: NA; J gene: TRBJ2-3; CDR3 DNA: TGTGCCAGTAGCTTAGCCGGGACAGGGAGCACAGATACGCAGTATTTT; CDR3 protein: CASSLAGTGSTDTQYF
D gene: TRBD1; V gene: TRBV5-8; clone size: NA; J gene: TRBJ2-1; CDR3 DNA: TGTGCCAGCAGCTTGGGTAGTTGGGTGACAGGGGGGTACAATGAGCAGTTCTTC; CDR3 protein: CASSLGSWVTGGYNEQFF
D gene: NA; V gene: TRBV19; clone size: NA; J gene: TRBJ2-7; CDR3 DNA: TGTGCCAGCTCGCGGTCGAGGTACGAGCAGTACTTC; CDR3 protein: CASSRSRYEQYF
D gene: NA; V gene: TRBV11-2; clone size: NA; J gene: TRBJ1-1; CDR3 DNA: TGTGCCAGCAGGGAAGTGCGGGGGATCGGGAACACTGAAGCTTTCTTT; CDR3 protein: CASREVRGIGNTEAFF
D gene: NA; V gene: TRBV5-6; clone size: NA; J gene: TRBJ1-2; CDR3 DNA: TGTGCCAGCAGCTTGTGGTCAGGGAACTATGGCTACACCTTC; CDR3 protein: CASSLWSGNYGYTF
D gene: NA; V gene: TRBV19; clone size: NA; J gene: TRBJ2-2; CDR3 DNA: TGTGCCAGTAGTATGGGCAGGGTTATCACCGGGGAGCTGTTTTTT; CDR3 protein: CASSMGRVITGELFF
D gene: NA; V gene: TRBV11-3; clone size: NA; J gene: TRBJ2-3; CDR3 DNA: TGTGCCAGCAGCTTAGGGGGGCGCTCTATTGGAGATACGCAGTATTTT; CDR3 protein: CASSLGGRSIGDTQYF
D gene: TRBD1; V gene: TRBV14; clone size: once; J gene: TRBJ2-2; CDR3 DNA: TGTGCCAGCAGCCAACACAGGGGAAACACCGGGGAGCTGTTTTTT; CDR3 protein: CASSQHRGNTGELFF
D gene: TRBD2; V gene: TRBV9; clone size: NA; J gene: TRBJ2-7; CDR3 DNA: TGTGCCAGCAGCTCACAGCGGGAGGGCCAGGGCGAGCAGTACTTC; CDR3 protein: CASSSQREGQGEQYF
D gene: NA; V gene: TRBV5-4; clone size: NA; J gene: TRBJ1-3; CDR3 DNA: TGTGCCAGCAGCAATAACGGTAACACCATATATTTT; CDR3 protein: CASSNNGNTIYF
D gene: NA; V gene: TRBV19; clone size: few; J gene: TRBJ2-7; CDR3 DNA: TGTGCCACATCACAGGGATTAAGCTCCTACGAGCAGTACTTC; CDR3 protein: CATSQGLSSYEQYF
D gene: NA; V gene: TRBV7-9; clone size: NA; J gene: TRBJ2-1; CDR3 DNA: TGTGCCAGCAGCTTAGGCGCAGGAATGACCTACAATGAGCAGTTCTTC; CDR3 protein: CASSLGAGMTYNEQFF
D gene: TRBD1; V gene: TRBV10-1; clone size: few; J gene: TRBJ1-4; CDR3 DNA: TGCGCCAGCAGTGAGTCGGGACAGTCCAATGAAAAACTGTTTTTT; CDR3 protein: CASSESGQSNEKLFF
D gene: NA; V gene: TRBV19; clone size: NA; J gene: TRBJ2-7; CDR3 DNA: TGTGCCAGTAGTATTGAACTAGCCGGTGGCGAGCAGTACTTC; CDR3 protein: CASSIELAGGEQYF
D gene: NA; V gene: TRBV18; clone size: NA; J gene: TRBJ2-5; CDR3 DNA: TGTGCCAGCTCACCACGCTTGGGCGCTGGAAAAGAGACCCAGTACTTC; CDR3 protein: CASSPRLGAGKETQYF
D gene: NA; V gene: TRBV20-1; clone size: NA; J gene: TRBJ1-5; CDR3 DNA: TGCAGTGCTAGTGGGCGTAGAGGTCAGCCCCAGCATTTT; CDR3 protein: CSASGRRGQPQHF
D gene: TRBD1; V gene: TRBV10-3; clone size: NA; J gene: TRBJ1-4; CDR3 DNA: TGTGCCATCAGTACAGGGGGTAGCACTAATGAAAAACTGTTTTTT; CDR3 protein: CAISTGGSTNEKLFF
D gene: TRBD2; V gene: TRBV7-6; clone size: NA; J gene: TRBJ2-5; CDR3 DNA: TGTGCCAGCAGCTTAAGCGGGGGGAGGGAAGAGACCCAGTACTTC; CDR3 protein: CASSLSGGREETQYF
D gene: NA; V gene: TRBV6-1; clone size: NA; J gene: TRBJ1-1; CDR3 DNA: TGTGCCAGCAGTGAAGTCACCTCAGGGAAGAACACTGAAGCTTTCTTT; CDR3 protein: CASSEVTSGKNTEAFF
D gene: TRBD1; V gene: TRBV23-1; clone size: few; J gene: TRBJ1-1; CDR3 DNA: TGCGCCAGCAAGACAGGGATTAAGGTGAACACTGAAGCTTTCTTT; CDR3 protein: CASKTGIKVNTEAFF
D gene: NA; V gene: TRBV5-4; clone size: once; J gene: TRBJ2-5; CDR3 DNA: TGTGCCAGCAGAAGCGCAGGGGAGAGGCAAGAGACCCAGTACTTC; CDR3 protein: CASRSAGERQETQYF
D gene: NA; V gene: TRBV5-1; clone size: NA; J gene: TRBJ2-3; CDR3 DNA: TGCGCCAGCAGCCGCGGGCTACTCACAGATACGCAGTATTTT; CDR3 protein: CASSRGLLTDTQYF
D gene: TRBD2; V gene: TRBV20-1; clone size: NA; J gene: TRBJ2-3; CDR3 DNA: TGCAGTGCTAGTCGGCCTAGCGGAGGGAAGGAGTATACGCAGTATTTT; CDR3 protein: CSASRPSGGKEYTQYF
D gene: TRBD1; V gene: TRBV30; clone size: NA; J gene: TRBJ2-7; CDR3 DNA: TGTGCCTGGAGTCCCGGGACAGGGGGCGTCGAGCAGTACTTC; CDR3 protein: CAWSPGTGGVEQYF